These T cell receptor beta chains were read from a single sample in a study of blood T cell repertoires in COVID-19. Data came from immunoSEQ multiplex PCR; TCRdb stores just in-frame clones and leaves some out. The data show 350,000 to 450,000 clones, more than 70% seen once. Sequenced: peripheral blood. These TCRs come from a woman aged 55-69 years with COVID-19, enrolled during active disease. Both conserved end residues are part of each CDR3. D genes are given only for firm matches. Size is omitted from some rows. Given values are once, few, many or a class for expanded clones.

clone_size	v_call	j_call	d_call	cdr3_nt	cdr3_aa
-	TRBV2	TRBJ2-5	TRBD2	TGTGCCAGCACCGCGGGGGGGCGAGAGACCCAGTACTTC	CASTAGGRETQYF
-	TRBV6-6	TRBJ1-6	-	TGTGCCAGCAGTTCAGGGTCGGGCTCCTATAATTCACCCCTCCACTTT	CASSSGSGSYNSPLHF
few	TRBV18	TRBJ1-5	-	TGTGCCAGCTCACCTGGACAGACTCCTAGGCCCCAGCATTTT	CASSPGQTPRPQHF
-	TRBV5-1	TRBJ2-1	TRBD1	TGCGCCAGCCCCGAGTCAGGGGGCCACGTCTGTGAGCAGTTCTTC	CASPESGGHVCEQFF
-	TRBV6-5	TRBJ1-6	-	TGTGCCAGCCAGGGCAATAATTCACCCCTCCACTTT	CASQGNNSPLHF
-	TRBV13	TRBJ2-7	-	TGTGCCAGCAGCCGCCGAGGAGGATCGTACGAGCAGTACTTC	CASSRRGGSYEQYF
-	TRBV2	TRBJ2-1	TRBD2	TGTGCCATCATAGCGGGGGGGAACAATGAGCAGTTCTTC	CAIIAGGNNEQFF
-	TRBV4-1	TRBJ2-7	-	TGCGCCAGCAGCCAAGATCAGGCGGGACTGTACTCCTACGAGCAGTACTTC	CASSQDQAGLYSYEQYF
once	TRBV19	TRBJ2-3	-	TGTGCCAGTAGTTTCTATAGCACAGATACGCAGTATTTT	CASSFYSTDTQYF
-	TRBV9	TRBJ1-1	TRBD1	TGTGCCAGCAGCGCCACAGGGGCGTTCACTGAAGCTTTCTTT	CASSATGAFTEAFF
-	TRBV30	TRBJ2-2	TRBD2	TGTGCCGGGGGCGGGGGGACTCGCACCGGGGAGCTGTTTTTT	CAGGGGTRTGELFF
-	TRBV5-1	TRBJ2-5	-	TGCGCCAGCAGCTTGGGACGGAGCGCCCAGATTAACCAGTACTTC	CASSLGRSAQINQYF
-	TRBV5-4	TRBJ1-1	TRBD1	TGTGCCAGCAGCCCGGAGGGGACAGACGTCCTGGGGGCTTTCTTT	CASSPEGTDVLGAFF
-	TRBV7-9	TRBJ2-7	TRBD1	TGTGCCAGCAGTTTGGGACAGCTAGCCTCCTACGAGCAGTACTTC	CASSLGQLASYEQYF
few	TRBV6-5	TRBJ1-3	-	TGTGCCAGCAGTTACCGTTGGGGGCGCTCTGGAAACACCATATATTTT	CASSYRWGRSGNTIYF
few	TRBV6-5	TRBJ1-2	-	TGTGCCAGCAGTTCGCGGGGGTTAGGCTATGGCTACACCTTC	CASSSRGLGYGYTF
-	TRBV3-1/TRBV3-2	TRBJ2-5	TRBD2	TGTGCCAGCAGCTTGCGACTAGCGGGGGGCCAAGAGACCCAGTACTTC	CASSLRLAGGQETQYF
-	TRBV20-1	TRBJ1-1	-	TGCAGTGCTGAACCGGGAACTGAAGCTTTCTTT	CSAEPGTEAFF
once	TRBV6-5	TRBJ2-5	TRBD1	TGTGCCAGCAGTCCGGGACAGGGGGTAACCCAGTACTTC	CASSPGQGVTQYF
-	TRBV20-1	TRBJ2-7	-	TGCAGTGCTAGTCGCAGGGGCTACGAGCAGTACTTC	CSASRRGYEQYF
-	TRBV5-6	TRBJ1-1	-	TGTGCCAGCAGCGGAGGACGGGGGAGGGACACTGAAGCTTTCTTT	CASSGGRGRDTEAFF
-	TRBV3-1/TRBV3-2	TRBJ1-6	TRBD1	TGTGCCAGCAGCCAACGGGACAGGGGAACACCCCTCCACTTT	CASSQRDRGTPLHF
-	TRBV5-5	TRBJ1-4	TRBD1	TGTGCCAGCAGCTTACCGGGGACAGGCGGAAATGAAAAACTGTTTTTT	CASSLPGTGGNEKLFF
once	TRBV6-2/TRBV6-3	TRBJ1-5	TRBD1	TGTGCCAGCAGTTTATCCGGACAGGGCAATCAGCCCCAGCATTTT	CASSLSGQGNQPQHF
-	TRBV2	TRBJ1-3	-	TGTGCCAGCAGTGTAAGCGGACCCAGCTCTGGAAACACCATATATTTT	CASSVSGPSSGNTIYF
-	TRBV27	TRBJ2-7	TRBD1	TGTGCCAGCAGCCCGGGACAGGGAGGGCAGTACTTC	CASSPGQGGQYF
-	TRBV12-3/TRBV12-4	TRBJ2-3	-	TGTGCCAGCAGTCAGGCCCGCACAGATACGCAGTATTTT	CASSQARTDTQYF
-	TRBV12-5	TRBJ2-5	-	TGTGCTAGTGGTTTGGCCCCGCTGGGGAGAACCCAGTACTTC	CASGLAPLGRTQYF
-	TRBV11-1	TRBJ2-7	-	TGTGCCAGCAGCTTAGTGGCAGGGGATAATTACGAGCAGTACTTC	CASSLVAGDNYEQYF
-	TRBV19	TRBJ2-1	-	TGTGCCAGCCGGCCGGGACATCTCGGGAATGAGCAGTTCTTC	CASRPGHLGNEQFF
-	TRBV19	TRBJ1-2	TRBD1	TGTGCCAGTAGTCGGACAGGTTTCTATGGCTACACCTTC	CASSRTGFYGYTF
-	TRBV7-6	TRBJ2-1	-	TGTGCCAGCAGCTTAGCGGCGGGGAGCTCCTACAATGAGCAGTTCTTC	CASSLAAGSSYNEQFF
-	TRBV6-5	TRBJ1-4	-	TGTGCCAGCAGTTCCGGGCCACGAGGGGAAAAACTGTTTTTT	CASSSGPRGEKLFF
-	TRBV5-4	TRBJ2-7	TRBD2	TGTGCCAGCAGCCTAGGACTAGCGGGGTCCTCCTACGAGCAGTACTTC	CASSLGLAGSSYEQYF
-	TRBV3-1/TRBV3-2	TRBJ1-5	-	TGTGCCAGCAGCCAGGACAGCAGGTCGCCCCAGCATTTT	CASSQDSRSPQHF